Listed here are 6 T cell receptor beta chains from one sample, sequenced in a study of shared clonotypes between healthy human individuals. Here immunoSEQ multiplex PCR was the method, and the copy in TCRdb shows in-frame clones only, minus some. Of roughly 500,000 clones in the sample, 76% were seen once. The sample taken for sequencing was PBMCs. The source is a middle-aged woman in good health. Some clones in this sample may be carry-over from other donors' samples.

The gene calls are TRBV27 and TRBJ1-2; the D gene is possibly TRBD1 (6 bases). Looked up from germline, CDR1 is MNHEY and CDR2 is SMNVEV (reference sequence). The CDR3 spans 16 residues. Trimming removed 3 bases at V and 4 bases at J, with 18 bases between. CDR3 sequence: CASSLGPTTGIYGYTF. The CDR3 nucleotides read TGTGCCAGCAGTTTGGGCCCGACGACAGGAATCTATGGCTACACCTTC.

The chain has TRBV10-3 and TRBJ1-3; 7 bases are shared with TRBD1. Per the germline V gene, CDR1 is ENHRY and CDR2 is SYGVKD. The CDR3 covers 16 residues. The J segment lost 6 bases and the V segment lost 6 bases, leaving 14 bases of the junction unmatched. The CDR3 protein is CAIREGARGQANTIYF. The CDR3 DNA reads TGTGCCATCAGGGAGGGGGCAAGGGGCCAGGCAAACACCATATATTTT.

This clone was picked up a small number of times. The chain is built from TRBV7-6 and TRBJ2-1; D gene ambiguous. The CDR3 has 13 residues. V lost 0 bases and J lost 8, with 8 bases in between. Germline V gene lookup returns CDR1 SGHVS and CDR2 FNYEAQ. CDR3 sequence (DNA): TGTGCCAGCAGCTTAGCGGTCGGGTATGAGCAGTTCTTC. Its translation is CASSLAVGYEQFF.

This chain joins TRBV7-9 and TRBJ2-5, with 7 nucleotides matching TRBD1. The J segment lost 5 bases and the V segment lost 7 bases, leaving 7 bases of the junction unmatched. CDR1 and CDR2 (germline): SEHNR, FQNEAQ (reference sequence). The CDR3 totals 13 residues. The CDR3 reads CASTRQGWETQYF. CDR3 DNA sequence: TGTGCCAGCACTAGACAGGGTTGGGAGACCCAGTACTTC.

V is TRBV6-5 and J is TRBJ2-7; 8 bases are a match to TRBD1. Germline V lookup: CDR1 MNHEY, CDR2 SVGAGI. CDR3 length equals 13 residues. Trimming removed 6 bases from V and 3 bases from J; junction bases left unmatched: 4. CDR3 sequence: CASRLGQGYEQYF. DNA for the CDR3: TGTGCCAGCAGACTTGGACAGGGCTACGAGCAGTACTTC.

Written as DNA, the CDR3 is TGTGCCTGGAGTGTACGTGCGGGAGGGGGCTACGAGCAGTACTTC. Protein product: CAWSVRAGGGYEQYF. V is TRBV30 and J is TRBJ2-7; the match to TRBD2 covers 9 bases. The trim removed 0 bases at V and 3 bases at J, leaving 6 bases unmatched. Germline-derived CDR1 and CDR2 are GTSNPN and SVGIG (reference sequence). The CDR3 runs 15 residues.